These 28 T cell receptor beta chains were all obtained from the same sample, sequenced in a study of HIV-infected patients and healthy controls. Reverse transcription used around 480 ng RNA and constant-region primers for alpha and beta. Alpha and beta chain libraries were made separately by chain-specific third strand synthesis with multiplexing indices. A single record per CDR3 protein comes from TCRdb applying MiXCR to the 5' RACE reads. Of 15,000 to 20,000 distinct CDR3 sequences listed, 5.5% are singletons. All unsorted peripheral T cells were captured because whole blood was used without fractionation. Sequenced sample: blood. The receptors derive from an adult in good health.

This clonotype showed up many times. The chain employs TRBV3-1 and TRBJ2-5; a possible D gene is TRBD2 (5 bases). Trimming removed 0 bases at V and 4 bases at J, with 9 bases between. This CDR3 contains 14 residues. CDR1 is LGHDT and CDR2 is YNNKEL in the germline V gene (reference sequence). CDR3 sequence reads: CASSQDPSGETQYF. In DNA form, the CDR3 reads TGTGCCAGCAGCCAAGATCCCAGCGGAGAGACCCAGTACTTC.

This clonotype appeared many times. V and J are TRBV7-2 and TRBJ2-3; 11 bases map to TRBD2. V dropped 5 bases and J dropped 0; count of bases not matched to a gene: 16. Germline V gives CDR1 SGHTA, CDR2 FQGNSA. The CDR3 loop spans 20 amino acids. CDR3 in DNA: TGTGCCAGCAGCGTCGAACTGGGTAGCGGGGGGGCTACGAGCACAGATACGCAGTATTTT. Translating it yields CASSVELGSGGATSTDTQYF.

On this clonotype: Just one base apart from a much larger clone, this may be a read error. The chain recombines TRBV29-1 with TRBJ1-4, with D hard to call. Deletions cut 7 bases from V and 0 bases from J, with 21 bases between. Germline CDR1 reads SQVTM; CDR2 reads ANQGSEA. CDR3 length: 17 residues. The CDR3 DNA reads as TGCAGCGCGATCGTGTCCGGGCCAGCAGCAACTAATGAAAAACTGTTTTTT. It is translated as CSAIVSGPAATNEKLFF.

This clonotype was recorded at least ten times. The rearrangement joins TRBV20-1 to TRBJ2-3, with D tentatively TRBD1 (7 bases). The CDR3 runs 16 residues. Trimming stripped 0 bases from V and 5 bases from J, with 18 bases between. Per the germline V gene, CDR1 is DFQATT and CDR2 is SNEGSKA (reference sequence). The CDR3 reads CSAREWRGLRGDTQYF. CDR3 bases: TGCAGTGCTAGAGAATGGAGGGGGCTCCGAGGAGATACGCAGTATTTT.

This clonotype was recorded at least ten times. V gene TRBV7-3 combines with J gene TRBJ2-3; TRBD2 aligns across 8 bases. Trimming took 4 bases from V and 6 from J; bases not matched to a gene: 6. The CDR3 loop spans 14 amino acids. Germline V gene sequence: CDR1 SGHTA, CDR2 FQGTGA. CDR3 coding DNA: TGTGCCAGCAGCTCCTTAGCGGGGTCCGATACGCAGTATTTT. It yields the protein CASSSLAGSDTQYF.

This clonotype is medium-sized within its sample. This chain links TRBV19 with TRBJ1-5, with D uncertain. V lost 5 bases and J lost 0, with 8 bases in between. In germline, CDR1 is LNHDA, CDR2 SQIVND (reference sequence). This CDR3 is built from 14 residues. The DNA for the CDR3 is TGTGCCAGTAGTCAGGCAAATAGCAATCAGCCCCAGCATTTT. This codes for CASSQANSNQPQHF.

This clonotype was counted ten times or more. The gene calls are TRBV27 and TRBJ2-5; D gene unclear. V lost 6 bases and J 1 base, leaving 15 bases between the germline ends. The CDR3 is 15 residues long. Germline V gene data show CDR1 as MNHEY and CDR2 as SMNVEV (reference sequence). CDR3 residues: CASSHTPPVQETQYF. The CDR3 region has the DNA TGTGCCAGCAGCCACACCCCCCCCGTCCAAGAGACCCAGTACTTC.

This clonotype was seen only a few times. CDR3 amino acids: CASSLMTDTQYF. The CDR3 DNA reads as TGTGCCAGCAGCTTGATGACAGATACGCAGTATTTT. The chain links TRBV7-2 to TRBJ2-3, with no clear D. The CDR3 runs to 12 residues. The germline CDR1 and CDR2 sequences are SGHTA and FQGNSA. V dropped 3 bases and J dropped 3 bases, with 4 bases sitting between them.

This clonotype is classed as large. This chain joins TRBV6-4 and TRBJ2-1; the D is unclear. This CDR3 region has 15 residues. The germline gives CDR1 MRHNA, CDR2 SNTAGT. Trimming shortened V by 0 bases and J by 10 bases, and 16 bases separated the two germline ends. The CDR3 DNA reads TGTGCCAGCAGTGACTCGAAGGATCGGTGGGCCGAGCAGTTCTTC. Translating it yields CASSDSKDRWAEQFF.

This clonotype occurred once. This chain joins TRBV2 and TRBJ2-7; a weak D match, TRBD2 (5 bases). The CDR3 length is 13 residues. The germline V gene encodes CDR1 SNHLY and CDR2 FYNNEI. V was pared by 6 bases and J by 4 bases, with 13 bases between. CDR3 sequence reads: CASSGMAEYEQYF. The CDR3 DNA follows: TGTGCCAGCAGCGGGATGGCCGAGTACGAGCAGTACTTC.

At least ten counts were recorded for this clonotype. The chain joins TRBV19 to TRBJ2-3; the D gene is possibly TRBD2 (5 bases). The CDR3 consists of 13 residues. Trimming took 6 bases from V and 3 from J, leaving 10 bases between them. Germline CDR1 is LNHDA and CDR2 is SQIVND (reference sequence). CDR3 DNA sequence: TGTGCCAGTAGGAGGGATGGGACAGATACGCAGTATTTT. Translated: CASRRDGTDTQYF.

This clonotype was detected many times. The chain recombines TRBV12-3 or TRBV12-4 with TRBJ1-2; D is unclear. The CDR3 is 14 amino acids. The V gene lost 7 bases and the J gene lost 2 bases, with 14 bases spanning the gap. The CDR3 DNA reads TGTGCCAGCACCGTAGCGGCGGCGAACTATGGCTACACCTTC. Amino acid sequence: CASTVAAANYGYTF.

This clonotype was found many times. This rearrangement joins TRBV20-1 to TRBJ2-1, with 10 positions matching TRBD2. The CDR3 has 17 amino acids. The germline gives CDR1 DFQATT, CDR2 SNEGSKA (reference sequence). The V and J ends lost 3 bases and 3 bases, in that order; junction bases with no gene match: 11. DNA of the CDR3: TGCAGTGCTAGTCGTTTTCGGAGCGGGGGGGTCTACAATGAGCAGTTCTTC. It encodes CSASRFRSGGVYNEQFF.

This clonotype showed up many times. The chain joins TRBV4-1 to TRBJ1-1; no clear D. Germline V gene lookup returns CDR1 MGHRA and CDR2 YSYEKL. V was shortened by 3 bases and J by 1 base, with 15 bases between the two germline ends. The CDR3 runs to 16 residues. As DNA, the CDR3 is TGCGCCAGCAGCCATGAACGACGGATCTCGAACACTGAAGCTTTCTTT. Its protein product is CASSHERRISNTEAFF.

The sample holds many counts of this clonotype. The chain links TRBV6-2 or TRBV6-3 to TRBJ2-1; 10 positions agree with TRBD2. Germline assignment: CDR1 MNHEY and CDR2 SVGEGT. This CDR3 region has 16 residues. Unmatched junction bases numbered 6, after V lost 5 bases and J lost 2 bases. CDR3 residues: CASSPLAGNPYNEQFF. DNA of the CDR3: TGTGCCAGCAGTCCACTAGCGGGGAACCCCTACAATGAGCAGTTCTTC.

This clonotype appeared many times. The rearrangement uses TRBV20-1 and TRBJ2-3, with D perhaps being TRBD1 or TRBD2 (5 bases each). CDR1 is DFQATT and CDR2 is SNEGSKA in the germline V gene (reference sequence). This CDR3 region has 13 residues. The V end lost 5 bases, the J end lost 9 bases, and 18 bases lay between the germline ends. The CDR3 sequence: CSAYRDPLRTQYF. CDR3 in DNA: TGCAGTGCTTACCGGGACCCCCTCCGGACGCAGTATTTT.

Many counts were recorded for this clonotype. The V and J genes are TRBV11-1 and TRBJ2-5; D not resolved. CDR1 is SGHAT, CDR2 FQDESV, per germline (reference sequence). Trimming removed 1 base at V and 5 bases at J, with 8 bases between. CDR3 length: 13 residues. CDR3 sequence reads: CASSLVGYETQYF. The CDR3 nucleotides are TGTGCCAGCAGCTTAGTAGGGTACGAGACCCAGTACTTC.

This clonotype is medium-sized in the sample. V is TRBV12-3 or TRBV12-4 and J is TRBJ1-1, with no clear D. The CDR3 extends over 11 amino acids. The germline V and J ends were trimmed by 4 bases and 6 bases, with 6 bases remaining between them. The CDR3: CASSSGPEAFF. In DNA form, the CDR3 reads TGTGCCAGCAGTTCCGGACCTGAAGCTTTCTTT.

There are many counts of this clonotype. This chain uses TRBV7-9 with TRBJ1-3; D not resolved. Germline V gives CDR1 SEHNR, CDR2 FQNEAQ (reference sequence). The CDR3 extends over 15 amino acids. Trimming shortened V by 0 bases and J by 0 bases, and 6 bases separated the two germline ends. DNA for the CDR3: TGTGCCAGCAGCTTAGCGGGAAGCTCTGGAAACACCATATATTTT. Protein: CASSLAGSSGNTIYF.

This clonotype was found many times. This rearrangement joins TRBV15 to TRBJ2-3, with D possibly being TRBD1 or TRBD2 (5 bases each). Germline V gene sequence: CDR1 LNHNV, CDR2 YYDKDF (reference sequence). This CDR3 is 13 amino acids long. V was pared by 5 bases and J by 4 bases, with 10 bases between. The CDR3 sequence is CATSRKGPDTQYF. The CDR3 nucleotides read TGTGCCACCAGCCGAAAGGGACCAGATACGCAGTATTTT.

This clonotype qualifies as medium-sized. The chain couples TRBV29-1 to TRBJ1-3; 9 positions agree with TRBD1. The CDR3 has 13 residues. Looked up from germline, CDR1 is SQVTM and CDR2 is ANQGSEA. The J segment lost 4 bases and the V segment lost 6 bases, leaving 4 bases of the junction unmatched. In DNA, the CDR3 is TGCAGCGTACAGGGGGCCAGGGGAAACACCATATATTTT. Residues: CSVQGARGNTIYF.

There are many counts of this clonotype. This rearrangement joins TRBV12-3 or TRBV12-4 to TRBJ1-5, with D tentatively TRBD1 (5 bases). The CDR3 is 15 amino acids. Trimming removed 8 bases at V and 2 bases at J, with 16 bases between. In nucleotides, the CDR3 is TGTGCCAGCGCCCTGAGAGGGGTGGGCAATCAGCCCCAGCATTTT. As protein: CASALRGVGNQPQHF.

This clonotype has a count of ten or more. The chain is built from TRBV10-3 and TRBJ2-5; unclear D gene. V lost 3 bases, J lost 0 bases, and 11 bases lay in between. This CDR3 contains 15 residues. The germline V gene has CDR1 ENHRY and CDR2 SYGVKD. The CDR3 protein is CAISERGSYQETQYF. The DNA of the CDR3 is TGTGCCATCAGTGAAAGAGGCTCCTACCAAGAGACCCAGTACTTC.

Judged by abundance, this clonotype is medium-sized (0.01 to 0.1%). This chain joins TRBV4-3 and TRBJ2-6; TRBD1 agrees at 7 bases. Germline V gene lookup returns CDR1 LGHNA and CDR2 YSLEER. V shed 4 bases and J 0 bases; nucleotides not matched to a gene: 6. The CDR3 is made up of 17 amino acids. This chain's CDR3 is CASSPDRASSGANVLTF. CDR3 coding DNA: TGCGCCAGCAGCCCCGACAGGGCCAGCTCTGGGGCCAACGTCCTGACTTTC.

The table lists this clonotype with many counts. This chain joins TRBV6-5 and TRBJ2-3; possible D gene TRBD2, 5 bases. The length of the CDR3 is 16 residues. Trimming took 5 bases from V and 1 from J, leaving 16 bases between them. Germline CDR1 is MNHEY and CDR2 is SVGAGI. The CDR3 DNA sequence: TGTGCCAGCAGTAAACGGGGTTTCTCCCGCACAGATACGCAGTATTTT. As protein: CASSKRGFSRTDTQYF.

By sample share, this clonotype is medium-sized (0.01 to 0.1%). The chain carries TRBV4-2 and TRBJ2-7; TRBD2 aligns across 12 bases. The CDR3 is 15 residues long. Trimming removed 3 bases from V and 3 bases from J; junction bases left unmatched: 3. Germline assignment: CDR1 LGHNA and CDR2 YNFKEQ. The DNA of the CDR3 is TGTGCCAGCAGCCATCGACTAGCGGGGGACTACGAGCAGTACTTC. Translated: CASSHRLAGDYEQYF.

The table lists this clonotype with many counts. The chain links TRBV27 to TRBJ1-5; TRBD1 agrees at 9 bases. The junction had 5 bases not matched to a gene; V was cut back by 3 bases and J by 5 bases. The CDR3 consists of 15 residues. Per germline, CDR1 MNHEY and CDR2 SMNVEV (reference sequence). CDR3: CASSFVGTGYQPQHF. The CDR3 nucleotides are TGTGCCAGCAGTTTCGTTGGGACAGGGTATCAGCCCCAGCATTTT.

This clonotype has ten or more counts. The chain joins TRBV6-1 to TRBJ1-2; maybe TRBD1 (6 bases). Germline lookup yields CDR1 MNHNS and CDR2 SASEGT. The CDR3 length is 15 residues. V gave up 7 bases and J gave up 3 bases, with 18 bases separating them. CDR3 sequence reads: CASNSPTGAHYGYTF. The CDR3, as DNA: TGTGCCAGCAATTCCCCCACGGGGGCTCACTATGGCTACACCTTC.